This TCR beta chain emerged from a study of blood T cell repertoires in COVID-19. Study in general: From T cells, B-cell-depleted T cells, or PBMCs came the material, which was cDNA or gDNA.

Authors' data handling: Amplification with reference gene primers provided the estimates of nucleated cell counts. Libraries were prepared by immunoSEQ multiplex PCR; TCRdb keeps only in-frame clonotypes and omits some of them. That table is the source of V, J and clone size, and D and trimming were worked out from the DNA. The sample yields under 170,000 clones, approximately 83% seen once. With 1 base clipped from V and 3 bases from J, the junction kept 3 bases outside the gene matches. The CDR3 spans 15 residues. Germline-derived CDR1 and CDR2 are SGHTA and FQGNSA. The chain employs TRBV7-2 and TRBJ2-1; 7 nucleotides align to TRBD1. This TCR was sampled from an older man with acute or convalescent COVID-19. Sequencing input: peripheral blood. The CDR3 loop reads CASSLEGGGYNEQFF. Here the CDR3 DNA reads TGTGCCAGCAGCTTAGAAGGGGGCGGCTACAATGAGCAGTTCTTC.